Sequencing of this T cell receptor beta chain was carried out in a study of siplizumab effects on memory and regulatory T cells (dated by TCRdb to about 2019). Looking at the study overall: The study examined how the anti-CD2 antibody siplizumab affects alloreactive T-cell subsets in allogeneic mixed lymphocyte reactions built from human PBMCs. The study at large found these results: Whether proliferating Tregs from siplizumab cultures actually had suppressive function was not functionally confirmed. Unstimulated naive T cells appeared to be more diverse than memory T cells, and naive cells seemed to make a substantial contribution to the alloresponse. The cumulative frequency of alloreactive sequences that could be traced back to unstimulated CD4+ memory T cells was significantly reduced by siplizumab. Of the alloreactive CD4+ clones that could be mapped, the Treg-derived share averaged about 67% with siplizumab compared with around 27% in control reactions. A naive or memory phenotype could not be assigned to roughly 75-95% of proliferating CD4+ or CD8+ clones. Because sequences at frequencies below about 10^-5 were poorly captured, only a minor fraction of alloreactive clones could be mapped back to unstimulated subsets.

TCRbeta CDR3 sequencing was performed on sorted unstimulated T cells and on proliferating T cells recovered from mixed lymphocyte reactions. Fresh whole blood from approximately ten HLA-typed healthy donors was used to isolate PBMCs. The library was produced with the immunoSEQ multiplex PCR assay. The deep sequencing platform assayed some 90,000 TCR templates per sample. Genomic DNA extracted from sorted T cells was used for TCRbeta CDR3 sequencing. The paper's data handling went like this. The R programming language was used for the clonal analysis of the TCRbeta CDR3 data. Alloreactive CD4+ and CD8+ clones were identified by comparing unstimulated samples to CFSE-low samples taken after the reaction. Regulatory or non-regulatory origin was assigned to alloreactive CD4+ clones by matching of sequences to sorted unstimulated Treg and non-Treg repertoires. TCRdb took over this immuneACCESS table, retaining in-frame rearrangements with V and J assigned. Such tables are incomplete; in checked studies, under half of the missing clones stem from an unresolved V gene, and the remainder is unexplained. D and trimming come from the DNA, and the V and J calls and clone size come from that table. This sample holds 92,000 or so clones; approximately 90% were observed only once. The ten largest clones add up to approximately 15% of the sample.

A remark on this clone: The target of this receptor is not known. The input lacks base qualities; no much larger clone sits a single base away.

The CDR3 goes from the cysteine to the phenylalanine over 14 residues. Just CDR3 DNA is preserved here, 42 bases in frame from base 1. As encoded in the germline V gene, CDR1 is MNHEY while CDR2 is SVGAGI. At the junction V is shortened by 8 bases and J by 4 bases, with 15 bases in between. The clonotype was recovered from a human donor in good health. The source material was CD4+ T cells sorted from blood. This sequence uses TRBV6-5 and TRBJ2-1, and TRBD2 may be the D gene, going by 6 matching bases. The sequenced DNA is TGTGCCAGCGGCATGGTAGCGGAATACAATGAGCAGTTCTTC. This yields the protein CASGMVAEYNEQFF.